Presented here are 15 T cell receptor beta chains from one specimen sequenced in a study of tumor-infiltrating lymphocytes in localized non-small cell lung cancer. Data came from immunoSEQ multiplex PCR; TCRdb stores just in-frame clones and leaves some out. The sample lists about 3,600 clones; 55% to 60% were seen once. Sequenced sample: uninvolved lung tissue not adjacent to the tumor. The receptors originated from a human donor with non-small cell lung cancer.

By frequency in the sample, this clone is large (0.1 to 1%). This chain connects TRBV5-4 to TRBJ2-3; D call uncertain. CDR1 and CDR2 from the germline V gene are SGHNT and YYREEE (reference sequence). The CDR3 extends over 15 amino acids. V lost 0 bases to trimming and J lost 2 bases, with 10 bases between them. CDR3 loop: CASSLVPAYTDTQYF. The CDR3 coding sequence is TGTGCCAGCAGCTTGGTCCCAGCCTACACAGATACGCAGTATTTT.

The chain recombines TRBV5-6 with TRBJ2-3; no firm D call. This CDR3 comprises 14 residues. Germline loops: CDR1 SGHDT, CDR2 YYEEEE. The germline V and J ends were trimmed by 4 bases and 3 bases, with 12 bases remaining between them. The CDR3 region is CASSLGFGTDTQYF. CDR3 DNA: TGTGCCAGCAGCCTCGGGTTTGGGACAGATACGCAGTATTTT.

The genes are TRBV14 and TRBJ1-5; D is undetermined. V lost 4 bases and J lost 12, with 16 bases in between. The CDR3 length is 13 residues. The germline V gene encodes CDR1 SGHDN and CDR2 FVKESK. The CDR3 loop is CASSRDSGGSQHF. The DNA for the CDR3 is TGTGCCAGCAGCCGAGACTCAGGTGGGAGCCAGCATTTT.

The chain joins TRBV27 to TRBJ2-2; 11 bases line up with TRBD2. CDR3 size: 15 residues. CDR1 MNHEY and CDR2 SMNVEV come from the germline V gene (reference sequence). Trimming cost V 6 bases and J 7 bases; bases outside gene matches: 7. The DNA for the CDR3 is TGTGCCAGCAGATCCGGGACTAGCGGTGTCGGGGAGCTGTTTTTT. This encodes CASRSGTSGVGELFF.

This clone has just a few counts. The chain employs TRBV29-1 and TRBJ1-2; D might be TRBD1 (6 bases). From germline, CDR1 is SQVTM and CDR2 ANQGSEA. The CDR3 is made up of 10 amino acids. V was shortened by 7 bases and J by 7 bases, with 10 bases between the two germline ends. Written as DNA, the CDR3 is TGCAGCGCCGGGGACACTGGCTACACCTTC. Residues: CSAGDTGYTF.

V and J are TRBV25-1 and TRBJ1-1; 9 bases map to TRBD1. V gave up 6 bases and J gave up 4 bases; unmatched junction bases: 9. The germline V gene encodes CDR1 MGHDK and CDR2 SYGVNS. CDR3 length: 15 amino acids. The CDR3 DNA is TGTGCCAGCAGCGAACAGGGGGCGCGGGTCACTGAAGCTTTCTTT. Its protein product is CASSEQGARVTEAFF. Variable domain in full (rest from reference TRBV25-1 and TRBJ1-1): EADIYQTPRYLVIGTGKKITLECSQTMGHDKMYWYQQDPGMELHLIHYSYGVNSTEKGDLSSESTVSRIRTEHFPLTLESARPSHTSQYLCASSEQGARVTEAFFGQGTRLTVV.

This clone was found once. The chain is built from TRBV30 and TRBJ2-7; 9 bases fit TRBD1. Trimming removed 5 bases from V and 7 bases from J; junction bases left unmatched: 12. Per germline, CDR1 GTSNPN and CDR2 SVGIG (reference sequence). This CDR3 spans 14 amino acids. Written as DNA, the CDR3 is TGTGCCTGGCTTCCCCGGGACAGGGCATGGGAGCAGTACTTC. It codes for CAWLPRDRAWEQYF.

CDR3 DNA: TGTGCCAGCAGTGATAGCGGGGACTACACAGATACGCAGTATTTT. Residues: CASSDSGDYTDTQYF. The rearrangement links TRBV25-1 to TRBJ2-3; 8 bases match TRBD2. The CDR3 runs to 15 residues. Germline loops: CDR1 MGHDK, CDR2 SYGVNS. Trimming cost V 3 bases and J 2 bases; bases outside gene matches: 4.

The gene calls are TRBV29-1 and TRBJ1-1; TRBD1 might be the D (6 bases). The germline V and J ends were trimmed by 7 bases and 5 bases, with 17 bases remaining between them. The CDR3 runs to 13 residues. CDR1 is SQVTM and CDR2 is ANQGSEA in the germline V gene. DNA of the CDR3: TGCAGCGATGGACAGACGGCGGGTACTGAAGCTTTCTTT. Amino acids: CSDGQTAGTEAFF.

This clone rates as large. The chain's CDR3 is CASSASGTGRFHGYTF. In DNA form, the CDR3 reads TGTGCCAGCAGCGCCTCCGGGACAGGGAGGTTTCATGGCTACACCTTC. The rearrangement uses TRBV9 and TRBJ1-2, with 9 nucleotides matching TRBD1. CDR3 length: 16 residues. Germline lookup yields CDR1 SGDLS and CDR2 YYNGEE. Germline trimming cut 3 bases from V and 6 bases from J; bases unmatched to any gene: 12.

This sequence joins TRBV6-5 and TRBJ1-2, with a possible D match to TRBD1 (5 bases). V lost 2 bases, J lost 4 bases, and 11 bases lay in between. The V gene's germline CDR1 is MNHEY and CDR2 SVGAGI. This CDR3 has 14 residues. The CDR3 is CASSYETDFYGYTF. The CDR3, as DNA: TGTGCCAGCAGTTACGAGACAGATTTCTATGGCTACACCTTC.

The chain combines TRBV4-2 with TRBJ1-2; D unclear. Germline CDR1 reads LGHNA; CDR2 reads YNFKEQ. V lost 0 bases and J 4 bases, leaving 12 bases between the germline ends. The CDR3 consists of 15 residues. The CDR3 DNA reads TGTGCCAGCAGCCAAGATTGGAGTCAGTCCTATGGCTACACCTTC. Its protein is CASSQDWSQSYGYTF.

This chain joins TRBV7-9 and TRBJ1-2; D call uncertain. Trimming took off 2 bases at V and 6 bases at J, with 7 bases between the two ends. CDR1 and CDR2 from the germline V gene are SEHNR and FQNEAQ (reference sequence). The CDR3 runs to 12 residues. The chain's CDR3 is CASSLTGHGYTF. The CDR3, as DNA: TGTGCCAGCAGCTTAACGGGTCATGGCTACACCTTC.

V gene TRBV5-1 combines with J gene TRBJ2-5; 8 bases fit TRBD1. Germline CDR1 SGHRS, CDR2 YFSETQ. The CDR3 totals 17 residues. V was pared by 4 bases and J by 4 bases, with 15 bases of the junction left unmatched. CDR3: CASSVLPTQGAGETQYF. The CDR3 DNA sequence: TGCGCCAGCAGCGTCCTACCAACTCAGGGGGCCGGAGAGACCCAGTACTTC. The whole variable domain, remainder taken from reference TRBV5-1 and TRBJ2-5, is KAGVTQTPRYLIKTRGQQVTLSCSPISGHRSVSWYQQTPGQGLQFLFEYFSETQRNKGNFPGRFSGRQFSNSRSEMNVSTLELGDSALYLCASSVLPTQGAGETQYFGPGTRLLVL.

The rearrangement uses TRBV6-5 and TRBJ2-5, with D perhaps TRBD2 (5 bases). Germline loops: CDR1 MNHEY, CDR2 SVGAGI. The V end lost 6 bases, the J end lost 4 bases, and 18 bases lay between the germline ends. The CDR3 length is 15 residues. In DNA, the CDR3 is TGTGCCAGCAGCAAGGCCGAGGGATCGCGAGAGACCCAGTACTTC. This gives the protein CASSKAEGSRETQYF.